This T cell receptor (beta chain) appears in the sequencing data of a study of CD8 T cells in Susac syndrome. Germline CDR1 and CDR2: SGHDT and YYEEEE. V lost 4 bases, J lost 0 bases, and 11 bases lay in between. This CDR3 spans 16 amino acids. RNA amounts of roughly 0.5 to 1 ug underwent reverse transcription with random hexamers. In TCRdb, the immunoSEQ multiplex PCR reads were re-called with MiXCR into one record per CDR3 protein. This sample has some 200,000 distinct CDR3 sequences, with just under 95% found just once. This rearrangement joins TRBV5-6 to TRBJ2-6; D is perhaps TRBD1 (6 bases). Sequenced sample: CD8+ T cells from PBMCs. The TCR sequence derives from a human donor with Susac syndrome. The CDR3 spells CASSPGQNSGANVLTF. The CDR3 coding sequence is TGTGCCAGCAGCCCCGGACAGAACTCTGGGGCCAACGTCCTGACTTTC.